The rows below give T cell receptor beta chains drawn from one sample of a study of cytomegalovirus exposure and HLA in healthy donors. Assay: immunoSEQ multiplex PCR; the TCRdb copy retains only in-frame clones and omits some. The data hold approximately 89,000 clones, with 60% to 75% observed a single time. The sequenced material came from PBMCs. Receptors were obtained from a female donor in good health and CMV-seronegative. Each CDR3 is given with its conserved first and last residue. A D gene is named only where the DNA matches it firmly. Part of the rows lack a size; the others show once, few, many or a class for expanded clones.

V gene: TRBV10-3
J gene: TRBJ2-5
clone size: NA
D gene: TRBD2
CDR3 DNA: TGTGCCATCAGCAGCGGGGGGACTCAAGAGACCCAGTACTTC
CDR3 protein: CAISSGGTQETQYF

V gene: TRBV14
J gene: TRBJ2-1
clone size: NA
D gene: TRBD2
CDR3 DNA: TGTGCCAGCAGCCAACTAGCGGGGGTTGCCTACAATGAGCAGTTCTTC
CDR3 protein: CASSQLAGVAYNEQFF

V gene: TRBV30
J gene: TRBJ1-5
clone size: NA
D gene: TRBD1
CDR3 DNA: TGTGCCTGGAGAGGACAGGGTGGGCAGCCCCAGCATTTT
CDR3 protein: CAWRGQGGQPQHF

V gene: TRBV7-2
J gene: TRBJ2-7
clone size: NA
D gene: TRBD1
CDR3 DNA: TGTGCCAGCAGCTTAGGTGACAGGGCTGGTGAGCAGTACTTC
CDR3 protein: CASSLGDRAGEQYF

V gene: TRBV6-6
J gene: TRBJ1-2
clone size: NA
D gene: NA
CDR3 DNA: TGTGCCAGCAGTCGAAACAGGGATCCCTATGGCTACACCTTC
CDR3 protein: CASSRNRDPYGYTF

V gene: TRBV6-1
J gene: TRBJ2-1
clone size: NA
D gene: NA
CDR3 DNA: TGTGCCAGCAGCCCCACGGAGTACAATGAGCAGTTCTTC
CDR3 protein: CASSPTEYNEQFF

V gene: TRBV6-6
J gene: TRBJ1-4
clone size: NA
D gene: NA
CDR3 DNA: TGTGCCAGCAGCCTCGGCCCAGGGAGGGGTTATGAAAAACTGTTTTTT
CDR3 protein: CASSLGPGRGYEKLFF

V gene: TRBV2
J gene: TRBJ2-7
clone size: NA
D gene: NA
CDR3 DNA: TGTGCCAGCAGAAGAGAGGGGGGGAACCTCTACGAGCAGTACTTC
CDR3 protein: CASRREGGNLYEQYF

V gene: TRBV19
J gene: TRBJ2-5
clone size: NA
D gene: TRBD2
CDR3 DNA: TGTGCCACCTCGCAAGGATTAGCGGGGGGCCAGACCCAGTACTTC
CDR3 protein: CATSQGLAGGQTQYF

V gene: TRBV11-2
J gene: TRBJ1-4
clone size: NA
D gene: NA
CDR3 DNA: TGTGCCAGCAGCAAAGAGACTAATGAAAAACTGTTTTTT
CDR3 protein: CASSKETNEKLFF

V gene: TRBV5-1
J gene: TRBJ2-2
clone size: NA
D gene: TRBD2
CDR3 DNA: TGCGCCAGCAGCCCGAACGGACTAGCGGGAGGCGGTACCGGGGAGCTGTTTTTT
CDR3 protein: CASSPNGLAGGGTGELFF

V gene: TRBV7-9
J gene: TRBJ1-3
clone size: NA
D gene: NA
CDR3 DNA: TGTGCCAGCAGCATCACAGGGTTTCGCTCTGGAAACACCATATATTTT
CDR3 protein: CASSITGFRSGNTIYF

V gene: TRBV6-5
J gene: TRBJ2-7
clone size: NA
D gene: NA
CDR3 DNA: TGTGCCAGCAGGCCGGAGAAGACCCACGAGCAGTACTTC
CDR3 protein: CASRPEKTHEQYF

V gene: TRBV6-4
J gene: TRBJ2-1
clone size: NA
D gene: NA
CDR3 DNA: TGTGCCAGCAGTGAGGCAGGATTCCCCCTAAGCTCCTACAATGAGCAGTTCTTC
CDR3 protein: CASSEAGFPLSSYNEQFF

V gene: TRBV28
J gene: TRBJ2-4
clone size: NA
D gene: NA
CDR3 DNA: TGTGCCAGCAATCAGGGAAACATTCAGTACTTC
CDR3 protein: CASNQGNIQYF

V gene: TRBV7-3
J gene: TRBJ1-1
clone size: NA
D gene: NA
CDR3 DNA: TGTGCCAGCAGCCTCACGGGACACCTGAACACTGAAGCTTTCTTT
CDR3 protein: CASSLTGHLNTEAFF

V gene: TRBV6-6
J gene: TRBJ2-1
clone size: NA
D gene: NA
CDR3 DNA: TGTGCCAGCAGTATTCCTAACGGGGGAGAGCAGTTCTTC
CDR3 protein: CASSIPNGGEQFF

V gene: TRBV2
J gene: TRBJ1-5
clone size: NA
D gene: TRBD1
CDR3 DNA: TGTGCCAGCAGCTATTTATCTGGGACAGGGAATCAGCCCCAGCATTTT
CDR3 protein: CASSYLSGTGNQPQHF

V gene: TRBV5-1
J gene: TRBJ2-3
clone size: few
D gene: NA
CDR3 DNA: TGCGCCAGCAGCTCCCGGGACACAGATACGCAGTATTTT
CDR3 protein: CASSSRDTDTQYF

V gene: TRBV30
J gene: TRBJ2-1
clone size: NA
D gene: NA
CDR3 DNA: TGTGCCTGGAGTGTACTGGGACACAGATACAATGAGCAGTTCTTC
CDR3 protein: CAWSVLGHRYNEQFF

V gene: TRBV7-7
J gene: TRBJ1-2
clone size: once
D gene: NA
CDR3 DNA: TGTGCTAGCAGCTGGGAGGGGTTCGATCGAGGCTACACCTTC
CDR3 protein: CASSWEGFDRGYTF

V gene: TRBV30
J gene: TRBJ1-5
clone size: once
D gene: NA
CDR3 DNA: TGTGCCTGGAGACGGGCGGGTCAGCCCCAGCATTTT
CDR3 protein: CAWRRAGQPQHF

V gene: TRBV9
J gene: TRBJ2-3
clone size: NA
D gene: TRBD1
CDR3 DNA: TGTGCCAGCAGCGAAAGAGGGGGCGGATACACAGATACGCAGTATTTT
CDR3 protein: CASSERGGGYTDTQYF

V gene: TRBV13
J gene: TRBJ2-3
clone size: few
D gene: TRBD2
CDR3 DNA: TGTGCCAGCAGCTCCGGACTAGCGGGAGGAGGCACAGATACGCAGTATTTT
CDR3 protein: CASSSGLAGGGTDTQYF

V gene: TRBV29-1
J gene: TRBJ2-7
clone size: NA
D gene: NA
CDR3 DNA: TGCAGCGTTCGGTACAGCTACGAGCAGTACTTC
CDR3 protein: CSVRYSYEQYF

V gene: TRBV5-4
J gene: TRBJ2-7
clone size: NA
D gene: TRBD1
CDR3 DNA: TGTGCCAGCAGCCCGACAGGGGGCGAGCAGTACTTC
CDR3 protein: CASSPTGGEQYF

V gene: TRBV4-1
J gene: TRBJ2-5
clone size: NA
D gene: NA
CDR3 DNA: TGCGCCAGCAGCCAAGTGAGGGTTGAGACCCAGTACTTC
CDR3 protein: CASSQVRVETQYF

V gene: TRBV5-6
J gene: TRBJ2-7
clone size: NA
D gene: TRBD2
CDR3 DNA: TGTGCCAGCAGCCGCGGCGGGACTAGCGGGAGGTACGAGCAGTACTTC
CDR3 protein: CASSRGGTSGRYEQYF

V gene: TRBV13
J gene: TRBJ2-2
clone size: NA
D gene: NA
CDR3 DNA: TGTGCCAGCAGCTTACTGAGCGGGGGGGAGCTGTTTTTT
CDR3 protein: CASSLLSGGELFF

V gene: TRBV2
J gene: TRBJ1-1
clone size: NA
D gene: TRBD1
CDR3 DNA: TGTGCCAGCAATCGGGGACAGCTGAACACTGAAGCTTTCTTT
CDR3 protein: CASNRGQLNTEAFF

V gene: TRBV5-1
J gene: TRBJ2-5
clone size: NA
D gene: TRBD2
CDR3 DNA: TGCGCCAGCAGCTTGGGACTAGCGGCCCAAGAGACCCAGTACTTC
CDR3 protein: CASSLGLAAQETQYF

V gene: TRBV30
J gene: TRBJ1-1
clone size: NA
D gene: NA
CDR3 DNA: TGTGCCATACAGCTTAAAAGGTTCAACACTGAAGCTTTCTTT
CDR3 protein: CAIQLKRFNTEAFF

V gene: TRBV5-5
J gene: TRBJ1-3
clone size: NA
D gene: TRBD1
CDR3 DNA: TGTGCCAGCAGCTTGGCCCTGACAGGGTCTGGAAACACCATATATTTT
CDR3 protein: CASSLALTGSGNTIYF

V gene: TRBV6-1
J gene: TRBJ2-7
clone size: NA
D gene: TRBD1
CDR3 DNA: TGTGCCAGCAGTAGGGACAGGGGATCCGAGCAGTACTTC
CDR3 protein: CASSRDRGSEQYF

V gene: TRBV2
J gene: TRBJ2-6
clone size: NA
D gene: NA
CDR3 DNA: TGTGCCAGCAGTGGACTAGGGGCCAACGTCCTGACTTTC
CDR3 protein: CASSGLGANVLTF

V gene: TRBV6-5
J gene: TRBJ1-2
clone size: NA
D gene: TRBD1
CDR3 DNA: TGTGCCAGCAGACTGGACAGGCAATATGGCTACACCTTC
CDR3 protein: CASRLDRQYGYTF

V gene: TRBV5-4
J gene: TRBJ2-5
clone size: NA
D gene: TRBD2
CDR3 DNA: TGTGCCAGCAGCTTGGCTCGAGCGGGGCTCCTAGAGACCCAGTACTTC
CDR3 protein: CASSLARAGLLETQYF

V gene: TRBV7-3
J gene: TRBJ1-1
clone size: NA
D gene: NA
CDR3 DNA: TGTGCCAGCAGCATACAGGGTGGCACTGAAGCTTTCTTT
CDR3 protein: CASSIQGGTEAFF

V gene: TRBV7-8
J gene: TRBJ1-5
clone size: NA
D gene: NA
CDR3 DNA: TGTGCCAGCAGCCCCGACAGGTTCGGCAATCAGCCCCAGCATTTT
CDR3 protein: CASSPDRFGNQPQHF